The rows below give T cell receptor beta chains drawn from one sample of a study of T cells after yellow fever vaccination. MiXCR, applied by TCRdb to the 5' RACE reads, yields one record per CDR3 protein. The table lists 150,000 to 200,000 distinct CDR3 sequences, 5.5% to 7.5% of them singletons, with 2.5% to 3.5% in the top ten. The input for sequencing was CD4+ T cells sorted from PBMCs, taken on the day of the first yellow fever vaccination. These TCRs come from a man aged 18 to 29 who received the YFV17D yellow fever vaccine. Each CDR3 is given with its conserved first and last residue. D genes are given only for firm matches. Rows may omit the clone size; those that give it use once, few, many or a size class.

CDR3: CASSQSPTSAGKSYEQYF
DNA: TGCGCCAGCAGTCAATCTCCGACCTCGGCAGGGAAATCCTACGAGCAGTACTTC
V: TRBV23-1
size: few
J: TRBJ2-7
D: -

CDR3: CACLSGGAAEQFF
DNA: TGTGCCTGTCTGAGCGGGGGGGCCGCTGAGCAGTTCTTC
V: TRBV30
size: many
J: TRBJ2-1
D: TRBD2

CDR3: CASSPAGGFYNEQFF
DNA: TGTGCCAGCAGCCCCGCGGGGGGGTTCTACAATGAGCAGTTCTTC
V: TRBV5-4
size: many
J: TRBJ2-1
D: TRBD2

CDR3: CASSTGQAYPNEQFF
DNA: TGTGCCAGCAGTACAGGACAGGCTTACCCCAATGAGCAGTTCTTC
V: TRBV6-1
size: many
J: TRBJ2-1
D: TRBD1

CDR3: CASSQGRWGQGFSNQPQHF
DNA: TGTGCCAGCAGCCAAGGGAGGTGGGGACAGGGGTTTAGCAATCAGCCCCAGCATTTT
V: TRBV11-2
size: many
J: TRBJ1-5
D: TRBD1

CDR3: CASFDFLGEAFF
DNA: TGTGCCAGCTTTGACTTTCTCGGTGAAGCTTTCTTT
V: TRBV7-9
size: few
J: TRBJ1-1
D: -

CDR3: CAIAGAQGQPQHF
DNA: TGTGCCATCGCAGGAGCTCAGGGTCAGCCCCAGCATTTT
V: TRBV10-3
size: many
J: TRBJ1-5
D: -

CDR3: CASSVAGSRVNEQFF
DNA: TGTGCCAGCAGCGTAGCTGGGTCTAGAGTCAATGAGCAGTTCTTC
V: TRBV9
size: many
J: TRBJ2-1
D: -

CDR3: CASSNLWTQYF
DNA: TGTGCCAGCAGCAACCTATGGACCCAGTACTTC
V: TRBV12-3/TRBV12-4
size: many
J: TRBJ2-5
D: -

CDR3: CASSEETGWYGYTF
DNA: TGTGCCAGCAGTGAGGAGACAGGGTGGTATGGCTACACCTTC
V: TRBV2
size: few
J: TRBJ1-2
D: TRBD1

CDR3: CASSLQGVYYGYTF
DNA: TGCGCCAGCAGCCTACAAGGGGTGTACTATGGCTACACCTTC
V: TRBV4-3
size: -
J: TRBJ1-2
D: -

CDR3: CASSLSGVNTGELFF
DNA: TGTGCCAGCAGTCTGAGCGGTGTTAACACCGGGGAGCTGTTTTTT
V: TRBV7-2
size: -
J: TRBJ2-2
D: -

CDR3: CASSLDRQRRLQETQYF
DNA: TGTGCCAGCAGCTTAGACAGACAGAGGAGACTTCAAGAGACCCAGTACTTC
V: TRBV11-2
size: -
J: TRBJ2-5
D: -

CDR3: CASSGRSRLNHNEQFF
DNA: TGTGCCAGCAGTGGTCGCAGCCGTCTAAATCACAATGAGCAGTTCTTC
V: TRBV2
size: -
J: TRBJ2-1
D: -

CDR3: CASSLEVDGYTF
DNA: TGTGCCAGCAGCTTAGAGGTGGACGGCTACACCTTC
V: TRBV5-5
size: -
J: TRBJ1-2
D: -

CDR3: CASRGGTGSFSGNTIYF
DNA: TGTGCCAGCAGGGGCGGGACAGGGAGCTTCTCTGGAAACACCATATATTTT
V: TRBV6-1
size: many
J: TRBJ1-3
D: TRBD1

CDR3: CSAPGGGGHTDTQYF
DNA: TGCAGTGCTCCCGGGGGCGGGGGCCACACGGATACGCAGTATTTT
V: TRBV20-1
size: many
J: TRBJ2-3
D: -

CDR3: CSAGTTLSSYNSPLHF
DNA: TGCAGTGCAGGGACCACTCTCAGCTCCTATAATTCACCCCTCCACTTT
V: TRBV20-1
size: many
J: TRBJ1-6
D: -

CDR3: CATSDRAGRSDEADTQYF
DNA: TGTGCCACCAGTGATAGGGCAGGGAGGAGTGATGAGGCAGATACGCAGTATTTT
V: TRBV24-1
size: many
J: TRBJ2-3
D: -

CDR3: CASSLVLRSTDTQYF
DNA: TGTGCCAGCAGTTTAGTCCTGAGAAGCACAGATACGCAGTATTTT
V: TRBV12-3/TRBV12-4
size: many
J: TRBJ2-3
D: -

CDR3: CSVGAGVGETQYF
DNA: TGCAGCGTTGGGGCAGGGGTAGGAGAGACCCAGTACTTC
V: TRBV29-1
size: few
J: TRBJ2-5
D: -

CDR3: CASSATGDQETQYF
DNA: TGTGCCAGCAGCGCTACAGGAGACCAAGAGACCCAGTACTTC
V: TRBV9
size: -
J: TRBJ2-5
D: -

CDR3: CASSATSRDTQYF
DNA: TGTGCCAGCAGCGCGACTAGCAGAGATACGCAGTATTTT
V: TRBV9
size: many
J: TRBJ2-3
D: TRBD2

CDR3: CSAKVPGRVGFTGNQPQHF
DNA: TGCAGTGCCAAGGTCCCCGGCAGGGTTGGGTTTACGGGCAATCAGCCCCAGCATTTT
V: TRBV20-1
size: few
J: TRBJ1-5
D: -

CDR3: CASSPEITSGGQETQYF
DNA: TGCGCCAGCAGCCCTGAGATCACTAGCGGGGGACAAGAGACCCAGTACTTC
V: TRBV5-1
size: few
J: TRBJ2-5
D: TRBD2

CDR3: CASSLAYLAGGYNEQFF
DNA: TGCGCCAGCAGCTTGGCGTATCTAGCGGGGGGATACAATGAGCAGTTCTTC
V: TRBV5-1
size: many
J: TRBJ2-1
D: TRBD2

CDR3: CASSYEGGRNEQFF
DNA: TGTGCCAGCAGTTATGAGGGGGGCCGCAATGAGCAGTTCTTC
V: TRBV6-5
size: many
J: TRBJ2-1
D: -

CDR3: CASTRLGAANEKLFF
DNA: TGTGCCAGCACAAGACTCGGGGCAGCGAATGAAAAACTGTTTTTT
V: TRBV6-2/TRBV6-3
size: few
J: TRBJ1-4
D: -

CDR3: CASGQGQGMFEAFF
DNA: TGTGCCAGTGGCCAGGGACAGGGGATGTTTGAAGCTTTCTTT
V: TRBV18
size: few
J: TRBJ1-1
D: TRBD1

CDR3: CATSGATDTQYF
DNA: TGTGCCACCAGTGGCGCCACAGATACGCAGTATTTT
V: TRBV24-1
size: many
J: TRBJ2-3
D: -

CDR3: CASSLGRGGAGTDTQYF
DNA: TGTGCCAGCAGCCTGGGCCGCGGGGGGGCGGGCACAGATACGCAGTATTTT
V: TRBV4-2
size: many
J: TRBJ2-3
D: TRBD2

CDR3: CASSYPAMGTEAFF
DNA: TGTGCCAGCAGTTACCCCGCAATGGGGACTGAAGCTTTCTTT
V: TRBV6-2/TRBV6-3
size: few
J: TRBJ1-1
D: -

CDR3: CSASPAGGEGYGYTF
DNA: TGCAGTGCTAGTCCTGCAGGGGGCGAAGGCTATGGCTACACCTTC
V: TRBV20-1
size: many
J: TRBJ1-2
D: TRBD1

CDR3: CASSQDGGSNQPQHF
DNA: TGTGCCAGCAGCCAAGATGGGGGGAGCAATCAGCCCCAGCATTTT
V: TRBV3-1
size: few
J: TRBJ1-5
D: -

CDR3: CASSQRIGRAYTF
DNA: TGTGCCAGCAGCCAACGGATAGGCAGGGCCTACACCTTC
V: TRBV3-1
size: -
J: TRBJ1-2
D: -

CDR3: CAISESSTETQYF
DNA: TGTGCCATCAGTGAGTCGTCTACGGAGACCCAGTACTTC
V: TRBV10-3
size: few
J: TRBJ2-5
D: -